This TCR beta chain is from a study of CD8 T cells in Susac syndrome. The RNA, about 0.45 to 1 ug, was put through reverse transcription using random hexamers. TCRdb processed the immunoSEQ multiplex PCR reads anew with MiXCR; each CDR3 protein has one entry. The sample holds about 130,000 distinct CDR3 sequences, over 90% seen once. The CDR3 is 15 amino acids. CDR1 is SGHVS and CDR2 is FNYEAQ in the germline V gene. V shed 1 base, J shed 8 bases, and the junction held 7 bases outside the gene matches. Sample: CD4+ T cells from PBMCs. The source of this sequence is a human donor in good health. V is TRBV7-6 and J is TRBJ2-1; 8 bases are a match to TRBD2. The CDR3 DNA follows: TGTGCCAGCAGCTTAGGTCACGGGGGGGTCTATGAGCAGTTCTTC. Protein sequence: CASSLGHGGVYEQFF.